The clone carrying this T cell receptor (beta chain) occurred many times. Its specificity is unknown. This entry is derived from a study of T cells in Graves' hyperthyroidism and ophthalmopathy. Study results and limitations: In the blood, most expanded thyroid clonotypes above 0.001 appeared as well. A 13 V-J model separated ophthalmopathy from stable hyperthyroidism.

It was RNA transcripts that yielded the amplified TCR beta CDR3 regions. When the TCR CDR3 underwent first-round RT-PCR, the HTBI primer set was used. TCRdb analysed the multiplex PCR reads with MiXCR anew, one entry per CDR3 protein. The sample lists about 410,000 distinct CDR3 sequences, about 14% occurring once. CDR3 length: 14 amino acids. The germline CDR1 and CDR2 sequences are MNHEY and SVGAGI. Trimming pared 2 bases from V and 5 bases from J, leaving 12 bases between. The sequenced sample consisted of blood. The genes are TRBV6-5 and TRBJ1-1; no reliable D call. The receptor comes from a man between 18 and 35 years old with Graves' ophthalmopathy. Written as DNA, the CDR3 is TGTGCCAGCAGTTACCACACACTGGGAACTGAAGCTTTCTTT. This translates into CASSYHTLGTEAFF.